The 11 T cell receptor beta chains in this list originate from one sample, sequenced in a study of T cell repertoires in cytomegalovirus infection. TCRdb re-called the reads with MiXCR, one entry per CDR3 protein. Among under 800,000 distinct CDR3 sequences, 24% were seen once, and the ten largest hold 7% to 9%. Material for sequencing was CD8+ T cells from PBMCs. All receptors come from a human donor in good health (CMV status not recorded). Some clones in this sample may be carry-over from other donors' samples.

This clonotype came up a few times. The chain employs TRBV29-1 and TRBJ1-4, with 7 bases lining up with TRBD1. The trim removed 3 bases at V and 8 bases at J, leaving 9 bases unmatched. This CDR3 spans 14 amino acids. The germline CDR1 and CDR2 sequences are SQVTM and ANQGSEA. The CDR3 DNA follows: TGCAGCGTTGAGATGAGGGGGCTTGGCGAAAAACTGTTTTTT. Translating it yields CSVEMRGLGEKLFF.

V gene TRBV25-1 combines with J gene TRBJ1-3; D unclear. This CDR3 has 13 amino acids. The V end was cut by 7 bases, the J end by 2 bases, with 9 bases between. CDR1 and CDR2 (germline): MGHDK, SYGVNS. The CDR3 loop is CASNPGAGNTIYF. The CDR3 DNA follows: TGTGCCAGCAATCCCGGGGCTGGAAACACCATATATTTT.

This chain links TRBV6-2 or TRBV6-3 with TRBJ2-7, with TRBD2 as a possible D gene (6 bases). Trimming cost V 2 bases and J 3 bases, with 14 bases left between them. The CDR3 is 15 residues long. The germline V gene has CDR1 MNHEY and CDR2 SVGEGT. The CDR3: CASSYGTSFGYEQYV. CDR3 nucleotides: TGTGCCAGCAGTTACGGGACTTCCTTTGGCTACGAGCAGTACGTC.

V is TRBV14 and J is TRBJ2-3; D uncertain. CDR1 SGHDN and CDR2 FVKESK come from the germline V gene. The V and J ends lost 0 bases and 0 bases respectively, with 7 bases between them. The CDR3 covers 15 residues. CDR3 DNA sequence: TGTGCCAGCAGCCAAGATTCTTACAGCACAGATACGCAGTATTTT. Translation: CASSQDSYSTDTQYF.

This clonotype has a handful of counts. The CDR3 reads CASSGGLEQYV. The CDR3 nucleotides are TGTGCCAGCAGTGGAGGTCTCGAGCAGTACGTC. The chain employs TRBV2 and TRBJ2-7; D is unclear. Germline CDR1 is SNHLY and CDR2 is FYNNEI. Deletions cut 4 bases from V and 6 bases from J, with 7 bases between. The CDR3 is 11 amino acids.

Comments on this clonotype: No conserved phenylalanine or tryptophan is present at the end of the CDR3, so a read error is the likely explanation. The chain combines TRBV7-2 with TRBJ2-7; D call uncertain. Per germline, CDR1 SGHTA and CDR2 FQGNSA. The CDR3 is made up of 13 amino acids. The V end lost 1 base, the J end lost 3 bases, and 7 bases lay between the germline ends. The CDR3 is CASSLGPSYEQYA. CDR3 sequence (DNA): TGTGCCAGCAGCTTAGGACCAAGCTACGAGCAGTACGCC.

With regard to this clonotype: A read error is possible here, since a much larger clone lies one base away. The DNA of the CDR3 is TGCGCCAGCAGCCCCTCATGGACAGAAAGAGGGCAGTTCTTC. It translates to CASSPSWTERGQFF. This chain links TRBV4-1 with TRBJ2-1; a possible D gene is TRBD1 (6 bases). V dropped 4 bases and J dropped 12 bases, with 19 bases sitting between them. CDR1 is MGHRA, CDR2 YSYEKL, per germline. The CDR3 extends over 14 amino acids.

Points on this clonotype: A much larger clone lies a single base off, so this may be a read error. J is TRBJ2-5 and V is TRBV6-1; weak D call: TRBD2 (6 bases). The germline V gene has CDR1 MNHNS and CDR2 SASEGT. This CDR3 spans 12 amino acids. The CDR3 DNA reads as TGTGCCACCACGGGGCCGGGGGAGATCCAGTACTTC. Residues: CATTGPGEIQYF.

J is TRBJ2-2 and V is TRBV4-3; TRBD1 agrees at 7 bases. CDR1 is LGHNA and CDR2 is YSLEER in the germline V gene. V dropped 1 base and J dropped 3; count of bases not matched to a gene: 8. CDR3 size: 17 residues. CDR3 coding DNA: TGCGCCAGCAGCCAAGGACCGGGGACAGTGCACACCGGGGAGCTGTTTTTT. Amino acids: CASSQGPGTVHTGELFF.

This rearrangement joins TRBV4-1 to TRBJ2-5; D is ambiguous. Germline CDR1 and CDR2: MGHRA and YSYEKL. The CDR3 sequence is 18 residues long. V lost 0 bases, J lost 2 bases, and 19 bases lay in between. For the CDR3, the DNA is TGCGCCAGCAGCCAAGATCTCACAGCCTGGGATTTTCAAGAGACCCAGTACTTC. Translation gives CASSQDLTAWDFQETQYF.

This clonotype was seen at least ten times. CDR3 sequence: CASSLDHSLNYGYTF. In nucleotides, the CDR3 is TGTGCCAGCAGCTTAGACCACAGTCTTAACTATGGCTACACCTTC. The chain employs TRBV7-9 and TRBJ1-2; D is unresolved. Germline-derived CDR1 and CDR2 are SEHNR and FQNEAQ (reference sequence). The V end was cut by 1 base, the J end by 1 base, with 10 bases between. The length of the CDR3 is 15 residues.